This entry concerns a single T cell receptor (beta chain). TCR beta chains were sequenced at survey level with immunoSEQ. Method: immunoSEQ multiplex PCR; TCRdb's copy keeps in-frame clones and lacks some. The repertoire holds some 68,000 clones, with 85% to 95% as singletons. The sequence derives from a man aged 35 to 55 with rheumatoid arthritis. The sequenced material came from PBMCs.

The CDR3 DNA reads as TGTGCCAGCAGCCAGTATGGGCTAGCGGGACGGAACATTCAGTACTTC. Protein sequence: CASSQYGLAGRNIQYF. This rearrangement joins TRBV4-2 to TRBJ2-4, with 9 bases fitting TRBD2. Germline V lookup: CDR1 LGHNA, CDR2 YNFKEQ. The junction had 10 bases not matched to a gene; V was cut back by 3 bases and J by 7 bases. The length of the CDR3 is 16 residues.